This TCR beta chain was sequenced for a study of blood T cell repertoires in COVID-19. Original methodology: It was from reference gene primer amplification that nucleated cell counts were estimated. Assay used: immunoSEQ multiplex PCR; TCRdb lists only in-frame clones, some missing. The V and J calls and clone size are taken from that table; D and trimming were inferred from the DNA. The data show around 150,000 clones, around 84% seen once. This study enrolled people aged roughly 18 to 90 from approximately 25 US geographic areas. Participants had their cohort set by participant-reported clinical history. Donors in Cohort 3 counted as recovered after two negative PCRs, clearance, or symptom resolution. The CDR3 contains 15 residues. V lost 1 base, J lost 13 bases, and 19 bases lay in between. In germline, CDR1 is MGHRA, CDR2 YSYEKL.

What was sequenced was PBMCs or T cells enriched from blood (not recorded which). The receptor comes from a man aged 45 to 65 who had recovered from COVID-19. V and J are TRBV4-1 and TRBJ2-2, with D perhaps TRBD2 (7 bases). In nucleotides, the CDR3 is TGCGCCAGCAGCCAAGTGGGGCGGGGGCCTCAAAGGCTGTTTTTT. It translates to CASSQVGRGPQRLFF.